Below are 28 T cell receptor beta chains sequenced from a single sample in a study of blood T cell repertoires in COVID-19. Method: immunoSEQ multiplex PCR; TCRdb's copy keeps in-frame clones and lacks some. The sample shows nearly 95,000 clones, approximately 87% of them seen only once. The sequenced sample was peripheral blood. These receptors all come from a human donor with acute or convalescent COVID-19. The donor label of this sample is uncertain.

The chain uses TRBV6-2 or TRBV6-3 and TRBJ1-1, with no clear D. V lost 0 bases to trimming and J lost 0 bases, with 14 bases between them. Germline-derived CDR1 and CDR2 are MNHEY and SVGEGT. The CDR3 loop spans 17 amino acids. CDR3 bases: TGTGCCAGCAGTTACTCGAAGACTCCAGCCATGAACACTGAAGCTTTCTTT. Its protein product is CASSYSKTPAMNTEAFF.

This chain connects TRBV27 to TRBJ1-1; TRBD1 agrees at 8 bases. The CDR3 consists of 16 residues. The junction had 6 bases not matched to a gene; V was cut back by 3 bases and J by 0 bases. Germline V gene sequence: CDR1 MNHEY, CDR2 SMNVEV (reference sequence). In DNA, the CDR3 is TGTGCCAGCAGTTTTGAGTGGACAGGGATGAACACTGAAGCTTTCTTT. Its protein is CASSFEWTGMNTEAFF.

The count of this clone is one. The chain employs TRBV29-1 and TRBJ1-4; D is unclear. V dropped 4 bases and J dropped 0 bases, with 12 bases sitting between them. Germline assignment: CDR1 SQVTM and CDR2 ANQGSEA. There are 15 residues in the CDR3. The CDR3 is CSVVDGLATNEKLFF. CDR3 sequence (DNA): TGCAGCGTTGTCGACGGACTTGCAACTAATGAAAAACTGTTTTTT.

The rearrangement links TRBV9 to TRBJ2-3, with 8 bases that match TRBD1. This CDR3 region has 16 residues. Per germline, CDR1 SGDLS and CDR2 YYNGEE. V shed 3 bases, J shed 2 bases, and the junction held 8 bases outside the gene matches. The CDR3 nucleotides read TGTGCCAGCAGCGGGATGCGGACAGGGAACACAGATACGCAGTATTTT. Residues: CASSGMRTGNTDTQYF.

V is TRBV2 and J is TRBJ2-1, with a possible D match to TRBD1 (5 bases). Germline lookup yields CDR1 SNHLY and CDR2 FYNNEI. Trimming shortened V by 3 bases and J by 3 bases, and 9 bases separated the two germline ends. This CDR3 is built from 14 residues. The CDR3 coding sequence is TGTGCCAGCAGTGACAGGGCTGGCTACAATGAGCAGTTCTTC. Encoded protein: CASSDRAGYNEQFF.

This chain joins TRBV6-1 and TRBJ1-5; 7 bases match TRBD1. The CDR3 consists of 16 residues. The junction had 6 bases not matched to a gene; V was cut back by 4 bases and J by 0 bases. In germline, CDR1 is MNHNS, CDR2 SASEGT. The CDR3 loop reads CASSAGQRFSNQPQHF. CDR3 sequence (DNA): TGTGCCAGCAGTGCGGGACAGAGATTTAGCAATCAGCCCCAGCATTTT.

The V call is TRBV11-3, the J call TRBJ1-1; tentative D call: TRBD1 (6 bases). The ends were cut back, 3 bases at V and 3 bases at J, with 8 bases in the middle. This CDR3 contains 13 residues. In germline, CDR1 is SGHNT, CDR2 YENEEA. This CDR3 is CASSFAGDTEAFF. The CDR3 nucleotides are TGTGCCAGCAGCTTTGCAGGGGACACTGAAGCTTTCTTT.

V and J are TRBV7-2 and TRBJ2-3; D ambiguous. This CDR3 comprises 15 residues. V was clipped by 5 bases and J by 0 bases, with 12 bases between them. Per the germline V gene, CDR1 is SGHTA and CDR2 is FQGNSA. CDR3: CASSDSSQSTDTQYF. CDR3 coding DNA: TGTGCCAGCAGCGATAGCTCCCAAAGCACAGATACGCAGTATTTT.

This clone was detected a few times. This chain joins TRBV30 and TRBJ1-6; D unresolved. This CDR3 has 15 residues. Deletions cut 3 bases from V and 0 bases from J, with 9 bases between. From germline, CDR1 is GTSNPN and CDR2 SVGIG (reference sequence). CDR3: CAWRQMSSYNSPLHF. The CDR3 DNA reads TGTGCCTGGAGACAGATGAGCTCCTATAATTCACCCCTCCACTTT.

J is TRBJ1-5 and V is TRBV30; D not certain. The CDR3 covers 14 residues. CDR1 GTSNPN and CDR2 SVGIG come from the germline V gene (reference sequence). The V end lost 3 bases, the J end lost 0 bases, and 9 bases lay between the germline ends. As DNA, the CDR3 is TGTGCCTGGAGCGGGGTTGCTAGCAATCAGCCCCAGCATTTT. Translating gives CAWSGVASNQPQHF.

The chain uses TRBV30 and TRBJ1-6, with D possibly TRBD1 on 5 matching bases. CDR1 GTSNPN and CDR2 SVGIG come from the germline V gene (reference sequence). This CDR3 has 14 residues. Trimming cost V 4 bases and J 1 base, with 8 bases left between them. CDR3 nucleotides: TGTGCCTGGACACAGGAATCCTATAATTCACCCCTCCACTTT. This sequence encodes CAWTQESYNSPLHF.

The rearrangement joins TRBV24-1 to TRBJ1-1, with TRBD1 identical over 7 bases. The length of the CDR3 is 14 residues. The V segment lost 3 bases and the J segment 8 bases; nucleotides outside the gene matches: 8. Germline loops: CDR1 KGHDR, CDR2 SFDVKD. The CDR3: CATSDTRQGPEAFF. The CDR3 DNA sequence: TGTGCCACCAGTGATACGAGACAGGGACCGGAAGCTTTCTTT.

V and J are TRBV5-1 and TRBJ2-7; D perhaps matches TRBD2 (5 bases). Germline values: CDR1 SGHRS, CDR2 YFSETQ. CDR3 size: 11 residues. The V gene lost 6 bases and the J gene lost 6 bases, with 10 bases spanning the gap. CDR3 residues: CASTLGGEQYF. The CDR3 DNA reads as TGCGCCAGCACCTTAGGAGGCGAGCAGTACTTC.

Here the CDR3 reads CASSLALVTQYF. DNA for the CDR3: TGTGCCAGCAGCTTAGCGCTAGTGACGCAGTATTTT. V and J are TRBV7-2 and TRBJ2-3, with no clear D. Germline V gene lookup returns CDR1 SGHTA and CDR2 FQGNSA. The CDR3 covers 12 residues. Trimming cost V 0 bases and J 9 bases, with 7 bases left between them.

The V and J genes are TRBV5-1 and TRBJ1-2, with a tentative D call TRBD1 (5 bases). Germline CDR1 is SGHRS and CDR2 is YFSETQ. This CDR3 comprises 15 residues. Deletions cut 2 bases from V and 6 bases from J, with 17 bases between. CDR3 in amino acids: CASSFGNFQGDGYTF. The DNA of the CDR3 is TGCGCCAGCAGCTTCGGTAACTTTCAAGGGGATGGCTACACCTTC.

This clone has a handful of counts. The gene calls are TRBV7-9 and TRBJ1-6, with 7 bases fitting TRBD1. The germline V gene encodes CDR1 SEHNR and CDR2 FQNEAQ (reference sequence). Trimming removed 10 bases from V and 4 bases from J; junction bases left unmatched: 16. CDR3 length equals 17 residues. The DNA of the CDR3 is TGTGCCACGAAAGAGGGGCAGGGGACAGATTATAATTCACCCCTCCACTTT. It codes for CATKEGQGTDYNSPLHF.

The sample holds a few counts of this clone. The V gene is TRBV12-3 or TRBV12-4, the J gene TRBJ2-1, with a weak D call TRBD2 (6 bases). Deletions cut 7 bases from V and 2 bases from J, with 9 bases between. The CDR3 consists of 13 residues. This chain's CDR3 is CASNGLTYNEQFF. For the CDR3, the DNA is TGTGCCAGCAACGGACTAACCTACAATGAGCAGTTCTTC.

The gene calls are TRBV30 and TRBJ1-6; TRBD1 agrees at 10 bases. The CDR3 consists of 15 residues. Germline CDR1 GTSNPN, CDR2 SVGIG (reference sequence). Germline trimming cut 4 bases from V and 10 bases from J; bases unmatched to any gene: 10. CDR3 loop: CAWTLSGQGESPLHF. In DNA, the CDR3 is TGTGCCTGGACCCTCTCAGGACAGGGGGAATCACCCCTCCACTTT.

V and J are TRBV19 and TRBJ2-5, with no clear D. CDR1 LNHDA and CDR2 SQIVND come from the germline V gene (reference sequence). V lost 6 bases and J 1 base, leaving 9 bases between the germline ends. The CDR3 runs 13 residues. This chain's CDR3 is CASRFLGQETQYF. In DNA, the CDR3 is TGTGCCAGTAGATTTCTAGGCCAAGAGACCCAGTACTTC.

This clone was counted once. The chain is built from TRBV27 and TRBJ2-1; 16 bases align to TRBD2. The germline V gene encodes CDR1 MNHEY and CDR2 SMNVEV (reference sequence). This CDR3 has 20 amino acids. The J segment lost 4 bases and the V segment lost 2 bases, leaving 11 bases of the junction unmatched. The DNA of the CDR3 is TGTGCCAGCAGTTTAGGGCCGGGACTAGCGGGGGGGGTGTTATACAATGAGCAGTTCTTC. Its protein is CASSLGPGLAGGVLYNEQFF.

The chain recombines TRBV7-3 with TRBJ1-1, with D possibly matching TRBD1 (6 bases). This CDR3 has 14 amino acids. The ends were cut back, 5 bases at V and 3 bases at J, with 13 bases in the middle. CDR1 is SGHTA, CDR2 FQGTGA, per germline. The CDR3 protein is CASSPRGGDTEAFF. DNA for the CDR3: TGTGCCAGCAGCCCTAGGGGGGGTGACACTGAAGCTTTCTTT. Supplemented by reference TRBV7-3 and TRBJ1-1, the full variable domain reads GAGVSQTPSNKVTEKGKYVELRCDPISGHTALYWYRQSLGQGPEFLIYFQGTGAADDSGLPNDRFFAVRPEGSVSTLKIQRTERGDSAVYLCASSPRGGDTEAFFGQGTRLTVV.

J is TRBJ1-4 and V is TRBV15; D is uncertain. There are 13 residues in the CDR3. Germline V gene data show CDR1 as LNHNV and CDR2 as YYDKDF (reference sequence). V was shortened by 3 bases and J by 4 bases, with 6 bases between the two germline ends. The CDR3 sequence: CATSRGLNEKLFF. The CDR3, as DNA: TGTGCCACCAGCAGGGGCCTTAATGAAAAACTGTTTTTT.

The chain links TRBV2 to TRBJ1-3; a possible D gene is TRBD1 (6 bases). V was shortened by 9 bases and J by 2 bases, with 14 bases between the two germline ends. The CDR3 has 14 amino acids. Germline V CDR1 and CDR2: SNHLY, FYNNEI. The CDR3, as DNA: TGTGCCAGTACGCGGGGGCCAGCTGGAAACACCATATATTTT. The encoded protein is CASTRGPAGNTIYF.

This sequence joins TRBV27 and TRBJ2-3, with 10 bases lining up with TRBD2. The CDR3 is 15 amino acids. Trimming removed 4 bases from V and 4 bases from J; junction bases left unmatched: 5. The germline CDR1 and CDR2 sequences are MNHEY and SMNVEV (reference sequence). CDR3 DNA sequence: TGTGCCAGCAGTTGGAGCGGGGGGGATTCAGATACGCAGTATTTT. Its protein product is CASSWSGGDSDTQYF.

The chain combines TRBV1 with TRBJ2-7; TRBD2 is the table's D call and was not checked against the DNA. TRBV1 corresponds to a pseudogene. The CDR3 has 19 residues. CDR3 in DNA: TGCACCAGCAGCCAAGATCAGGTAGGGCTAGCGGGGGCTACCTACGAGCAGTACTTC. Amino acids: CTSSQDQVGLAGATYEQYF.

The CDR3 reads CSVGVTSGGFADTQYF. The CDR3 DNA is TGCAGCGTTGGGGTGACTAGCGGGGGATTCGCGGATACGCAGTATTTT. The V gene is TRBV29-1, the J gene TRBJ2-3, with 12 bases lining up with TRBD2. The germline V gene encodes CDR1 SQVTM and CDR2 ANQGSEA. CDR3 length equals 16 residues. Unmatched junction bases numbered 11, after V lost 4 bases and J lost 6 bases.

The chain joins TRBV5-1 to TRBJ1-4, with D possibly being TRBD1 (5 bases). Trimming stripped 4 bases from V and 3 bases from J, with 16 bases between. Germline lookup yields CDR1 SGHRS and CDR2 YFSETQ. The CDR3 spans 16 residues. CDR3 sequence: CASSGAGPPANEKLFF. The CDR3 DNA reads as TGCGCCAGCAGCGGGGCAGGACCCCCAGCTAATGAAAAACTGTTTTTT.

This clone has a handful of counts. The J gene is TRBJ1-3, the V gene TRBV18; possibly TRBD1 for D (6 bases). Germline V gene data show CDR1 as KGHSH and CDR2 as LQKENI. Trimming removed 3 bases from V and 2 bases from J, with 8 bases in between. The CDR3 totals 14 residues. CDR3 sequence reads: CASSPQGTGNTIYF. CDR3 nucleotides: TGTGCCAGCTCACCCCAGGGGACTGGAAACACCATATATTTT.